This TCR beta chain was observed in a study of cytomegalovirus exposure and HLA in healthy donors. The germline V and J ends were trimmed by 5 bases and 2 bases, with 10 bases remaining between them. This CDR3 comprises 13 residues. Germline assignment: CDR1 MNHEY and CDR2 SVGAGI. 13 Jbeta primers and 60 Vbeta primers were used for the PCR. Sequencing used immunoSEQ multiplex PCR; TCRdb keeps in-frame clones, though not all of them. The table includes around 150,000 clones, around four fifths detected once. The receptor was derived from a man under 40 in good health and CMV-seronegative. The sequencing sample was made of PBMCs. The rearrangement joins TRBV6-5 to TRBJ2-7, with D possibly being TRBD2 (5 bases). CDR3 sequence (DNA): TGTGCCAGCAGTCGGACTTTGGCCTACGAGCAGTACTTC. Residues: CASSRTLAYEQYF.